The source of this T cell receptor (beta chain) is a study of blood T cell repertoires in COVID-19 (dated by TCRdb to between 2020 and 2021). Looking at the study overall: Samples covering the acute and convalescent phases of COVID-19 were provided by collaborators in the United States, Italy and Spain. The material from the prospective study consisted of cDNA or gDNA derived from T cells, B-cell-depleted T cells, or PBMCs. Subjects who had been exposed to COVID-19, were actively infected with it, or had recovered from it provided the deeply sampled blood TCRbeta repertoires that made up the dataset. A freely available public database, intended as a resource for researchers studying the immune response to SARS-CoV-2, is where the repertoires were released. The samples were drawn from the first 160 participants of the ongoing ImmuneRACE study and from 1,254 subjects provided by 6 global collaborators. The sample metadata nearly always contained a de-identified subject ID, COVID-19 status, age in years and sex. Where available, HLA class I and class II types were obtained from metadata supplied by the sample provider rather than from assay-based typing.

TCRbeta CDR3 regions were amplified from genomic DNA by means of the immunoSEQ Assay, a bias-controlled multiplex PCR. Per the authors' processing: Nucleated cell counts per sample were estimated from amplification of reference gene primers within the assay. To quantify the absolute abundance of each unique TCRbeta CDR3 rearrangement, sequence reads were collapsed and filtered. For each sample, productive Simpson clonality was calculated as the square root of Simpson's diversity index across productive rearrangements. Here the immuneACCESS table is served through TCRdb, limited to in-frame sequences with V and J called. Missing clones are a known gap in these copies; in checked studies unresolved V genes cover under half, and the rest lacks a known reason. For V, J and clone size, that table is used; D and trimming come from the DNA. Present in this sample are roughly 87,000 clones, about 87% of which were seen just once. 0.35% to 0.5% of the sample goes to the ten largest clones.

About this clone itself: Its antigen specificity is not known. The input lacks base qualities; no much larger clone sits a single base away.

V loses 4 bases of germline sequence and J loses 6 bases, and the interval between the two ends is 14 bases. From the cysteine through the phenylalanine, the CDR3 covers 13 amino acids. The entry retains the CDR3 DNA only, 39 bases that are in frame from base 1. CDR1 and CDR2 are read off the germline V gene (reference sequence) as SGHKS and YYEKEE. The full study reports these points: The amount of clinical and demographic metadata varied by source and participant and was provided uncurated.

Collaborating institutions collected whole blood in K2EDTA tubes following their own protocols. For TCRbeta analysis, collaborators shipped samples in one of three forms: frozen whole blood, isolated PBMCs, or DNA extracted from either of those sample types. The specimen was peripheral blood. This clonotype originated in a man between 60 and 70 years old with acute or convalescent COVID-19. The sequence links TRBV5-5 to TRBJ2-7; perhaps TRBD1 is the D gene, with 6 bases matching. The nucleotide sequence is given as TGTGCCAGCAGCGCCAGACAGGTTTTCGAGCAGTACTTC. It encodes CASSARQVFEQYF.